This T cell receptor beta chain was observed in a study of blood T cell repertoires in COVID-19. Study-wide context: There were acute and convalescent COVID-19 samples, and they came from the United States, Italy and Spain. Sources were T cells, B-cell-depleted T cells, or PBMCs; the material itself was cDNA or gDNA.

CDR1 SNHLY and CDR2 FYNNEI come from the germline V gene. This CDR3 comprises 13 residues. With 10 bases removed from V and 0 bases from J, the gap between germline ends came to 9 bases. Original data processing: The authors estimated nucleated cell counts from reference gene primer amplification. TCRdb's copy holds only in-frame clones and misses some; the assay was immunoSEQ multiplex PCR. Clone size and V and J calls were adopted from that table, with D and trimming inferred from the DNA. The sample yields approximately 250,000 clones, about 85% seen once. Sequencing was carried out using peripheral blood. This receptor was taken from a woman aged 55-69 years with active or convalescent COVID-19. The V gene is TRBV2, the J gene TRBJ1-4; tentative D call: TRBD1 (6 bases). CDR3 coding DNA: TGTGCCACCAGGACAGCAACTAATGAAAAACTGTTTTTT. It specifies CATRTATNEKLFF.